This T cell receptor beta chain derives from a study of CD8 T cells in ankylosing spondylitis. Findings and limits, study-wide: Disease-linked clones bore a CD8+ phenotype and were relatively rare in peripheral blood. Ankylosing spondylitis blood appeared to carry a characteristic TCR beta motif of roughly eight highly homologous variants. Reports of some motif variants in reactive arthritis synovial fluid and blood predate this one. Matched synovial fluid from ankylosing spondylitis patients was reported to be enriched for disease-linked clones.

The V and J ends lost 4 bases and 6 bases respectively, with 16 bases between them. The CDR3 runs 15 residues. CDR1 and CDR2 from the germline V gene are MNHEY and SMNVEV (reference sequence). On this clonotype itself: The target antigen is unknown.

Making the TCR beta libraries involved quantitative 5'-RACE with molecular barcodes. From the 5' RACE reads, TCRdb called clonotypes with MiXCR, one entry per CDR3 protein. The repertoire includes about 130,000 distinct CDR3 sequences, 17% of them detected once, and roughly 30% sits in the top ten. Sample: blood, either unsorted or a sorted T cell fraction (not recorded which). The sequence was obtained from a male donor with ankylosing spondylitis. The chain employs TRBV27 and TRBJ2-1; the D is unclear. As DNA, the CDR3 is TGTGCCAGCAGTTCCTTACCCCTCAGAACCAATGAGCAGTTCTTC. It encodes CASSSLPLRTNEQFF.